This entry features one T cell receptor beta chain sequence. With a J-beta primer mix and a sample-barcoded 5' primer, a second PCR ran 7 to 11 cycles. One entry per CDR3 protein results from TCRdb running MiXCR on the 5' RACE reads. The profile shows approximately 290,000 distinct CDR3 sequences, around 30% of them singletons. The sample originates from a study of blood T cells in healthy people across ages. V was clipped by 4 bases and J by 8 bases, with 11 bases between them. The CDR3 is made up of 12 amino acids. Germline V lookup: CDR1 LGHDT, CDR2 YNNKEL (reference sequence). The chain carries TRBV3-1 and TRBJ1-2; D call uncertain. The receptor was isolated from a woman in her 70s in good health. The sequenced material came from blood. The CDR3 bases are TGTGCCAGCAGCCTCGGGGTGGCGGGCTACACCTTC. Protein sequence: CASSLGVAGYTF.